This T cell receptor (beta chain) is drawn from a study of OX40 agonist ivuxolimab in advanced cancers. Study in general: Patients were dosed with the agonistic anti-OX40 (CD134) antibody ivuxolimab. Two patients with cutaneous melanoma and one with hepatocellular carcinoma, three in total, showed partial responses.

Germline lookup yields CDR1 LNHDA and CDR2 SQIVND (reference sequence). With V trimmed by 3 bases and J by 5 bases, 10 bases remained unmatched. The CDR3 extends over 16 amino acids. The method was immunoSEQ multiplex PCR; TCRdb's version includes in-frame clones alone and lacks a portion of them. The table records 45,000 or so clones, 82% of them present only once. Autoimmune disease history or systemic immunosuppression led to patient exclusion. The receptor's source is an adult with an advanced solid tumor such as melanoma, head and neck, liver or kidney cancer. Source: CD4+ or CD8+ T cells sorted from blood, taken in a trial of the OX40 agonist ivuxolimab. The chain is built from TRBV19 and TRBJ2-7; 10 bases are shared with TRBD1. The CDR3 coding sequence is TGTGCCAGTAGTATCCTACCGGGACAGGGGATCCACGAGCAGTACTTC. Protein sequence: CASSILPGQGIHEQYF.